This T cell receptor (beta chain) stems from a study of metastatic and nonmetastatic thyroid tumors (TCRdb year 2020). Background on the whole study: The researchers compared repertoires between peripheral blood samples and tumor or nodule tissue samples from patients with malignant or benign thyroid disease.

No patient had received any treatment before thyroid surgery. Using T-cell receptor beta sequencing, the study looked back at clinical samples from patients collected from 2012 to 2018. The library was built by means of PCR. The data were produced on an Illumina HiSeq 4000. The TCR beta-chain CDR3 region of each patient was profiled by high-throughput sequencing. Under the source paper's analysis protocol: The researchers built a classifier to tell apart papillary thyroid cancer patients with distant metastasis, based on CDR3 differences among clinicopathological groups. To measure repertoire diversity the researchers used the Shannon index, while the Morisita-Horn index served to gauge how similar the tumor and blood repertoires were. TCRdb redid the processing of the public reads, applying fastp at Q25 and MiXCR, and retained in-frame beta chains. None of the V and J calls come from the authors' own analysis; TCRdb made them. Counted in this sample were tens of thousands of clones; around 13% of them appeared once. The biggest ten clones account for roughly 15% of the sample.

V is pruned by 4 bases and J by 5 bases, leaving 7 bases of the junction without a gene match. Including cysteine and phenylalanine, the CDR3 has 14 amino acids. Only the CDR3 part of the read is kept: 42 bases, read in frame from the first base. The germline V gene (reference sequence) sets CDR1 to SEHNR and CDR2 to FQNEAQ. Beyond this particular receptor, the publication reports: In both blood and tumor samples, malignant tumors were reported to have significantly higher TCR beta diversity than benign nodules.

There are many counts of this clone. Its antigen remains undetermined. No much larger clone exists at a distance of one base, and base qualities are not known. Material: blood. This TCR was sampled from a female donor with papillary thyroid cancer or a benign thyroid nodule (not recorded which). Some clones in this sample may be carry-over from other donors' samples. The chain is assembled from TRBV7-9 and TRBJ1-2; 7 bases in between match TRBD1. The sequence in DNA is TGTGCCAGCAGCTCGTCCGGGACAGAATATGGCTACACCTTC. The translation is CASSSSGTEYGYTF.